The rows below give T cell receptor beta chains drawn from one sample of a study of blood T cell repertoires in COVID-19. TCRdb keeps only in-frame clones here, not all; method: immunoSEQ multiplex PCR. This sample yields 400,000 or so clones, of which 75% to 90% are seen a single time; 0.95% to 1.3% belongs to the top ten. The specimen was PBMCs or T cells enriched from blood (not recorded which). The receptors originated from a man aged 30 to 39 who had recovered from COVID-19. The CDR3 runs from the conserved cysteine through the conserved F or W. Fields, in order: D gene, clone size, V gene, J gene, CDR3 protein, CDR3 DNA. D genes are given only for firm matches. The listing skips clone size in some rows; elsewhere it reads once, few, many or a size class.

NA,NA,TRBV19,TRBJ1-4,CASSGGRQGGNEKLFF,TGTGCCAGTAGTGGAGGGCGGCAGGGCGGGAATGAAAAACTGTTTTTT
NA,once,TRBV11-2,TRBJ2-2,CASSWNSGANTGELFF,TGTGCCAGCAGCTGGAATAGCGGAGCGAACACCGGGGAGCTGTTTTTT
TRBD1,NA,TRBV28,TRBJ1-1,CASNLPGGAGEAFF,TGTGCCAGCAACCTCCCAGGGGGCGCGGGTGAAGCTTTCTTT
NA,NA,TRBV4-1,TRBJ1-2,CASSHAPAQGLGGYTF,TGCGCCAGCAGCCATGCCCCCGCCCAGGGGCTGGGAGGCTACACCTTC
TRBD2,NA,TRBV11-3,TRBJ2-1,CASSLEGLAGDEQFF,TGTGCCAGCAGCTTAGAGGGACTAGCGGGAGATGAGCAGTTCTTC
TRBD2,NA,TRBV13,TRBJ2-7,CASSMRLAGSIHEQYF,TGTGCCAGCAGCATGAGACTAGCGGGAAGTATACACGAGCAGTACTTC
NA,NA,TRBV7-3,TRBJ1-1,CASSLTPFEAEAFF,TGTGCCAGCAGCTTAACACCTTTTGAGGCTGAAGCTTTCTTT
NA,NA,TRBV7-9,TRBJ2-3,CASSHKGRGTDTQYF,TGTGCCAGCAGTCATAAGGGGCGGGGTACAGATACGCAGTATTTT
TRBD1,NA,TRBV28,TRBJ2-7,CASSLVGTGSSYEQYF,TGTGCCAGCAGTTTAGTAGGGACAGGCAGCTCCTACGAGCAGTACTTC
NA,once,TRBV7-2,TRBJ2-5,CASSLERRQIETQYF,TGTGCCAGCAGCTTAGAGAGACGACAAATAGAGACCCAGTACTTC
TRBD1,NA,TRBV7-9,TRBJ1-5,CASSWGQGNQPQHF,TGTGCCAGCAGCTGGGGACAGGGCAATCAGCCCCAGCATTTT
TRBD2,NA,TRBV18,TRBJ2-1,CASSPGLAGYNEQFF,TGTGCCAGCTCACCCGGACTAGCGGGATACAATGAGCAGTTCTTC
TRBD1,once,TRBV24-1,TRBJ1-2,CATSSTGKGYTF,TGTGCCACCAGTTCGACAGGGAAAGGCTACACCTTC
TRBD2,few,TRBV10-1,TRBJ2-2,CASSDPNPSGSLTGELFF,TGCGCCAGCAGTGACCCGAATCCTAGCGGGAGTTTGACCGGGGAGCTGTTTTTT
NA,NA,TRBV25-1,TRBJ2-3,CASISARTQYF,TGTGCCAGCATCTCGGCTAGGACGCAGTATTTT
NA,NA,TRBV3-1/TRBV3-2,TRBJ2-3,CASSQEGLTDTDTQYF,TGTGCCAGCAGCCAAGAGGGGTTGACAGACACAGATACGCAGTATTTT
TRBD2,NA,TRBV6-4,TRBJ2-3,CASSLNGGSTDTQYF,TGTGCCAGCAGTCTAAACGGGGGGAGCACAGATACGCAGTATTTT
NA,few,TRBV7-2,TRBJ2-7,CASSSSRGQTYEQYF,TGTGCCAGCAGCTCTTCCCGGGGACAAACCTACGAGCAGTACTTC
TRBD1,NA,TRBV29-1,TRBJ2-1,CSVEGGQGFNNEQFF,TGCAGCGTTGAAGGAGGACAGGGGTTCAACAATGAGCAGTTCTTC
TRBD2,NA,TRBV9,TRBJ2-1,CASSVVAGEVHEQFF,TGTGCCAGCAGCGTAGTGGCGGGAGAGGTGCATGAGCAGTTCTTC
TRBD2,NA,TRBV15,TRBJ2-7,CATSRLPAGTYEQYF,TGTGCCACCAGCAGACTTCCAGCGGGAACCTACGAGCAGTACTTC
TRBD1,NA,TRBV19,TRBJ1-1,CASSPRGVTEAFF,TGTGCCAGTAGTCCCAGGGGGGTCACTGAAGCTTTCTTT
TRBD1,NA,TRBV7-3,TRBJ2-7,CASSSGTGAVEQYF,TGTGCCAGCAGCTCCGGGACAGGGGCGGTCGAGCAGTACTTC
TRBD1,NA,TRBV5-4,TRBJ1-3,CASSFRQGEGNTIYF,TGTGCCAGCAGCTTTCGACAGGGAGAGGGGAACACCATATATTTT
NA,few,TRBV7-6,TRBJ2-7,CASSTMGGAYEQYF,TGTGCCAGCAGCACAATGGGGGGTGCCTACGAGCAGTACTTC
TRBD1,NA,TRBV5-6,TRBJ1-5,CASSYRQGGQPQHF,TGTGCCAGCAGCTACCGACAGGGGGGCCAGCCCCAGCATTTT
TRBD2,NA,TRBV19,TRBJ2-1,CASSKLAGGSYNEQFF,TGTGCCAGTAGTAAACTAGCGGGAGGTTCCTACAATGAGCAGTTCTTC
NA,few,TRBV7-3,TRBJ2-2,CASSQEGGDGRELFF,TGTGCCAGCAGCCAAGAAGGCGGGGATGGGAGGGAGCTGTTTTTT
TRBD1,NA,TRBV4-1,TRBJ1-4,CASSHKGTGREKLFF,TGCGCCAGCAGCCACAAAGGGACAGGACGAGAAAAACTGTTTTTT
NA,NA,TRBV3-1/TRBV3-2,TRBJ1-1,CASSQEREYLNTKTEAFF,TGTGCCAGCAGCCAAGAGAGGGAATATCTGAACACGAAGACTGAAGCTTTCTTT
NA,NA,TRBV19,TRBJ2-5,CASSTTISGQETQYF,TGTGCCAGTAGTACAACTATAAGCGGCCAAGAGACCCAGTACTTC
NA,NA,TRBV15,TRBJ2-7,CATSRDNTASYEQYF,TGTGCCACCAGCAGAGATAATACAGCCTCCTACGAGCAGTACTTC
NA,NA,TRBV24-1,TRBJ2-6,CATSGHTSSGANVLTF,TGTGCCACCAGTGGCCACACAAGCTCTGGGGCCAACGTCCTGACTTTC
TRBD2,NA,TRBV19,TRBJ2-1,CASSITSGVVSYNEQFF,TGTGCCAGTAGTATAACTAGCGGAGTGGTCTCCTACAATGAGCAGTTCTTC
NA,NA,TRBV6-5,TRBJ1-1,CASSYMGGMNTEAFF,TGTGCCAGCAGTTACATGGGAGGGATGAACACTGAAGCTTTCTTT
TRBD1,NA,TRBV5-1,TRBJ2-7,CASSAGQESYEQYF,TGCGCCAGCAGCGCCGGACAGGAATCCTACGAGCAGTACTTC
TRBD2,NA,TRBV4-1,TRBJ2-7,CASSQGLAGRYEQYF,TGCGCCAGCAGCCAAGGACTAGCGGGACGGTACGAGCAGTACTTC
TRBD1,NA,TRBV30,TRBJ1-1,CAWSTTDRTTEAFF,TGTGCCTGGAGTACCACGGACAGGACTACTGAAGCTTTCTTT
NA,NA,TRBV10-2,TRBJ1-6,CASSETGSSYNSPLHF,TGCGCCAGCAGTGAGACAGGGAGCTCCTATAATTCACCCCTCCACTTT
NA,NA,TRBV13,TRBJ2-7,CASSLVKGGEQYF,TGTGCCAGCAGCTTAGTAAAGGGAGGCGAGCAGTACTTC
TRBD1,many,TRBV6-5,TRBJ1-2,CASSYQRTGGGYGYTF,TGTGCCAGCAGTTACCAACGGACAGGGGGTGGTTATGGCTACACCTTC
NA,NA,TRBV9,TRBJ1-2,CASSAGFNYGYTF,TGTGCCAGCAGCGCGGGTTTTAACTATGGCTACACCTTC
NA,NA,TRBV6-5,TRBJ1-2,CASSFTGEAANYGYTF,TGTGCCAGCAGTTTTACGGGGGAGGCGGCTAACTATGGCTACACCTTC
NA,NA,TRBV12-3/TRBV12-4,TRBJ1-6,CASSLRLLSPLHF,TGTGCCAGCAGTTTACGACTGCTCTCACCCCTCCACTTT
NA,NA,TRBV28,TRBJ2-6,CASSLSSAGANVLTF,TGTGCCAGCAGTTTATCTTCTGCTGGGGCCAACGTCCTGACTTTC
TRBD2,NA,TRBV7-9,TRBJ2-3,CASSSRTSEDTQYF,TGTGCCAGCAGCTCCCGGACTAGCGAGGATACGCAGTATTTT
NA,NA,TRBV27,TRBJ1-5,CASSGGRGDQPQHF,TGTGCCAGCAGCGGAGGGAGGGGAGATCAGCCCCAGCATTTT
NA,NA,TRBV28,TRBJ2-1,CASIPPGYNEQFF,TGTGCCAGCATCCCCCCGGGCTACAATGAGCAGTTCTTC
NA,NA,TRBV28,TRBJ2-6,CASSFGSVGANVLTF,TGTGCCAGCAGTTTCGGGTCAGTTGGGGCCAACGTCCTGACTTTC
NA,NA,TRBV5-1,TRBJ1-5,CASSLGEYQPQHF,TGCGCCAGCAGCTTGGGCGAGTATCAGCCCCAGCATTTT
TRBD1,NA,TRBV30,TRBJ2-1,CAWSLDRGSYNEQFF,TGTGCCTGGAGCCTTGACAGGGGCTCCTACAATGAGCAGTTCTTC
TRBD1,NA,TRBV28,TRBJ1-1,CASSSQSGGRGEAFF,TGTGCCAGCAGTTCTCAGTCAGGGGGCCGGGGTGAAGCTTTCTTT
NA,NA,TRBV13,TRBJ1-3,CASSPGLGPIYF,TGTGCCAGCAGCCCGGGACTAGGGCCCATATATTTT
NA,few,TRBV19,TRBJ2-7,CASSKYSPSLASYEQYF,TGTGCCAGTAGCAAGTATAGCCCCTCGTTAGCCTCCTACGAGCAGTACTTC